A selection of T cell receptor beta chains follows, all from one sample in a study of brain metastases from non-small cell lung cancer. Libraries were prepared by immunoSEQ multiplex PCR; TCRdb keeps only in-frame clonotypes and omits some of them. Of roughly 2,000 clones listed, about 90% are singletons. The specimen sequenced was tissue from a brain metastasis. The receptors here all came from a donor aged 40 or over with non-small cell lung cancer. Both conserved end residues are part of each CDR3. D genes are given only for firm matches. Only part of the rows carry a size: once, few, many, or a class if the clone is expanded.

size: -; J: TRBJ1-5; V: TRBV6-5; D: -; DNA: TGTGCCAGCACTGCTGTTGGCAATCAGCCCCAGCATTTT; CDR3: CASTAVGNQPQHF
size: once; J: TRBJ2-2; V: TRBV6-5; D: -; DNA: TGTGCCAGCAGAGGGCCGAACACCGGGGAGCTGTTTTTT; CDR3: CASRGPNTGELFF
size: -; J: TRBJ1-6; V: TRBV9; D: -; DNA: TGTGCCAGCAGCACCCGGTTTTCACCCCTCCACTTT; CDR3: CASSTRFSPLHF
size: -; J: TRBJ1-6; V: TRBV15; D: -; DNA: TGTGCCACCAGCCCCCAGAGAGGGTCCCTCCACTTT; CDR3: CATSPQRGSLHF
size: -; J: TRBJ1-3; V: TRBV30; D: TRBD1; DNA: TGTGCCTGGAGTGTATCCCTTTTGGGGGACAGAAATTTT; CDR3: CAWSVSLLGDRNF
size: -; J: TRBJ1-5; V: TRBV6-2/TRBV6-3; D: -; DNA: TGTGCCAGCAGTCCACAGGGATTTAGCAATCAGCCCCAGCATTTT; CDR3: CASSPQGFSNQPQHF
size: -; J: TRBJ2-7; V: TRBV9; D: -; DNA: TGTGCCAGCAATGAAGGGGACTTAACCTACGAGCAGTACTTC; CDR3: CASNEGDLTYEQYF
size: -; J: TRBJ1-2; V: TRBV19; D: -; DNA: TGTGCCAGTAGTATCCCCAGGGGCCCTGGGGCCCGGGGAGTGGGCTACACCTTC; CDR3: CASSIPRGPGARGVGYTF
size: -; J: TRBJ1-1; V: TRBV14; D: -; DNA: TGTGCCAGCAGCCAGAGCGGGGACGCCGAAGCTTTCTTT; CDR3: CASSQSGDAEAFF
size: -; J: TRBJ2-2; V: TRBV7-2; D: -; DNA: TGTGCCAGCAGCTTATCCCAGTCCACAACCGGGGAGCTGTTTTTT; CDR3: CASSLSQSTTGELFF
size: once; J: TRBJ2-3; V: TRBV19; D: TRBD2; DNA: TGTGCCAGTAGTTGGACTAGCGGGGGGCAAGATACGCAGTATTTT; CDR3: CASSWTSGGQDTQYF
size: -; J: TRBJ2-1; V: TRBV6-5; D: -; DNA: TGTGCCAGCGGGCGGGGGCCGAATGAGCAGTTCTTC; CDR3: CASGRGPNEQFF
size: -; J: TRBJ1-2; V: TRBV7-8; D: -; DNA: TGTGCCAGCAGCATACAGGGCCTGTCGGGCTATGGCTACACCTTC; CDR3: CASSIQGLSGYGYTF
size: -; J: TRBJ1-5; V: TRBV4-1; D: -; DNA: TGCGCCAGCAGCCAAGCCATTCTCCTACAGCCCCAGCATTTT; CDR3: CASSQAILLQPQHF
size: -; J: TRBJ2-7; V: TRBV2; D: -; DNA: TGTGCCAGCAGTTTTGCCAGGGTCGGGCAGTACTTC; CDR3: CASSFARVGQYF
size: -; J: TRBJ1-1; V: TRBV30; D: TRBD1; DNA: TGTGCCTGGTCCGCCGGGGACAGGATGTACACTGAAGCTTTCTTT; CDR3: CAWSAGDRMYTEAFF
size: -; J: TRBJ1-5; V: TRBV19; D: TRBD1; DNA: TGTGCCAGTAGTTCATCAAGACAGGGAGGACGGCGCGGCCAGCCCCAGCATTTT; CDR3: CASSSSRQGGRRGQPQHF
size: -; J: TRBJ1-5; V: TRBV19; D: -; DNA: TGTGCCAGCACAAATCAGGTATTCAGCAATCAGCCCCAGCATTTT; CDR3: CASTNQVFSNQPQHF
size: -; J: TRBJ2-5; V: TRBV19; D: TRBD1; DNA: TGTGCCAGTAGTCTCCGGGACAGGGGGATTCGAGAGACTCAGTACTTC; CDR3: CASSLRDRGIRETQYF
size: -; J: TRBJ2-1; V: TRBV5-6; D: TRBD2; DNA: TGTGCCAGCAGCTTTTCTAGCGGGGGCCTTGTGAAACAGTTCTTC; CDR3: CASSFSSGGLVKQFF
size: -; J: TRBJ2-7; V: TRBV6-5; D: TRBD2; DNA: TGTGCCAGCAGCCGACTAGCTCCTAGCTCCTACGAGCAGTACTTC; CDR3: CASSRLAPSSYEQYF
size: -; J: TRBJ2-4; V: TRBV5-6; D: -; DNA: TGTGCCAGCAGCTTGGGGGTGGGACGGGTGAGTGACAAAAACATTCAGTACTTC; CDR3: CASSLGVGRVSDKNIQYF
size: -; J: TRBJ1-4; V: TRBV18; D: TRBD1; DNA: TGTGCCAGCTCACCCTCGGGACAGCCGATCGAGGACGAAAAACTGTTTTTT; CDR3: CASSPSGQPIEDEKLFF
size: -; J: TRBJ2-7; V: TRBV5-4; D: TRBD2; DNA: TGTGCCAGCAGGTCGGGGGGAGATTTAACCTACGAGCAGTACTTC; CDR3: CASRSGGDLTYEQYF
size: once; J: TRBJ2-7; V: TRBV3-1/TRBV3-2; D: -; DNA: TGTGCCAGCAGCCATAATTACGAGCAGTACTTC; CDR3: CASSHNYEQYF
size: once; J: TRBJ1-1; V: TRBV12-3/TRBV12-4; D: -; DNA: TGTGCCAGCAGACCCTCGGGACGGCCAGCAGCTTTCTTT; CDR3: CASRPSGRPAAFF
size: -; J: TRBJ2-1; V: TRBV5-1; D: -; DNA: TGCGCCAGCAGCTTCGAGGGTTATGAGCAGTTCTTC; CDR3: CASSFEGYEQFF
size: -; J: TRBJ2-1; V: TRBV3-1/TRBV3-2; D: TRBD1; DNA: TGTGCCAGCAGCCCTACAGGACAGGGGGCCTATGAGCAGTTCTTC; CDR3: CASSPTGQGAYEQFF